Each of the 15 T cell receptor beta chains below was sequenced from the same sample in a study of T cell repertoires in cytomegalovirus infection (dated by TCRdb to about 2019). The reads were generated on an Illumina HiSeq 1500. TCRdb reworked the public reads: Q25 trimming with fastp, MiXCR clone assembly, productive beta chains retained. Here each entry gathers all rows of one CDR3 protein and keeps the most common genes and DNA. This sample gives fewer than 1,000,000 distinct CDR3 sequences in total; roughly 30% of them show up just once. The ten largest make up over 11% of the sample. The antigens for these receptors are not known. The treatment or condition label here, explained by the study, means: in vitro stimulation with specific CMV peptide epitopes to enrich CMV-specific T cells. The sample in question was cultured CD8+ T cells from PBMCs, obtained from culture after CMV antigen stimulation. The receptor source for this set is a human donor in good health (CMV status not recorded). Some clones in this sample may be carry-over from other donors' samples.

In this sample, this clonotype turned up many times. The chain links TRBV7-9 to TRBJ2-1; perhaps TRBD2 as D (5 bases). V was shortened by 2 bases and J by 6 bases, with 11 bases between the two germline ends. Germline V gene lookup returns CDR1 SEHNR and CDR2 FQNEAQ (reference sequence). This CDR3 has 14 amino acids. In DNA form, the CDR3 reads TGTGCCAGCAGCTTAAATCGGGGTCCCAATGAGCAGTTCTTC. Encoded protein: CASSLNRGPNEQFF.

This chain connects TRBV27 to TRBJ2-1, with TRBD2 identical over 12 bases. Germline V gives CDR1 MNHEY, CDR2 SMNVEV (reference sequence). The CDR3 sequence is 16 residues long. V lost 2 bases to trimming and J lost 2 bases; unmatched junction nucleotides: 1. CDR3 sequence (DNA): TGTGCCAGCAGTTTACCTAGCGGGGGGGCCTACAATGAGCAGTTCTTC. Protein: CASSLPSGGAYNEQFF.

This clonotype was counted between two and nine times. The chain recombines TRBV27 with TRBJ1-1; no firm D call. The CDR3 is 15 amino acids. Germline V gene data show CDR1 as MNHEY and CDR2 as SMNVEV (reference sequence). Trimming left V 5 bases short and J 0 bases short, with 13 bases between. CDR3: CASSPSLDMNTEAFF. The CDR3 DNA follows: TGTGCCAGCAGTCCCTCCTTGGATATGAACACTGAAGCTTTCTTT.

This clonotype was counted a few times. The chain recombines TRBV12-3 or TRBV12-4 with TRBJ2-1; TRBD2 agrees at 9 bases. The CDR3 is 15 residues long. V shed 5 bases and J 7 bases; nucleotides not matched to a gene: 9. CDR3 residues: CASSLYSSGENEQFF. The CDR3 bases are TGTGCCAGCAGTCTTTACTCTAGCGGGGAAAATGAGCAGTTCTTC.

There are a few counts of this clonotype. The chain recombines TRBV7-6 with TRBJ2-1; 9 nucleotides align to TRBD1. The CDR3 sequence is 14 residues long. The junction had 5 bases not matched to a gene; V was cut back by 6 bases and J by 5 bases. Germline CDR1 and CDR2: SGHVS and FNYEAQ. The chain's CDR3 is CASRGGDRDNEQFF. The CDR3 coding sequence is TGTGCCAGCAGGGGGGGGGACAGGGACAATGAGCAGTTCTTC.

Only a few counts were recorded for this clonotype. The chain uses TRBV6-5 and TRBJ1-4; possibly TRBD1 for D (6 bases). There are 14 residues in the CDR3. Trimming took off 6 bases at V and 8 bases at J, with 16 bases between the two ends. The germline V gene has CDR1 MNHEY and CDR2 SVGAGI. The CDR3 reads CASRPDGRGEKLFF. The CDR3 region has the DNA TGTGCCAGCAGACCGGACGGGAGGGGGGAAAAACTGTTTTTT.

This clonotype was seen a handful of times. V and J are TRBV10-3 and TRBJ2-2; a possible D gene is TRBD1 (5 bases). The germline V and J ends were trimmed by 7 bases and 8 bases, with 11 bases remaining between them. Germline lookup yields CDR1 ENHRY and CDR2 SYGVKD. This CDR3 comprises 12 residues. Here the CDR3 reads CAITREEGELFF. As DNA, the CDR3 is TGTGCCATCACCAGGGAAGAAGGGGAGCTGTTTTTT.

The chain couples TRBV27 to TRBJ2-7; 7 bases fit TRBD1. J was trimmed by 9 bases and V by 5 bases; bases with no gene match: 10. The CDR3 has 13 residues. Germline-derived CDR1 and CDR2 are MNHEY and SMNVEV (reference sequence). CDR3 in amino acids: CASSATGQLVQYF. The CDR3 region has the DNA TGTGCCAGCAGTGCTACGGGACAGCTCGTGCAGTACTTC.

The rearrangement joins TRBV5-4 to TRBJ1-2; the D gene is possibly TRBD1 (6 bases). The CDR3 is made up of 13 amino acids. Per the germline V gene, CDR1 is SGHNT and CDR2 is YYREEE (reference sequence). Between the trimmed V and J ends, which lost 3 bases and 8 bases, there was a span of 14 bases. Written as DNA, the CDR3 is TGTGCCAGCAGCTGGGGGCCTCAGTCGGGCTACACCTTC. Translated, it gives CASSWGPQSGYTF.

This clonotype was detected a few times. The chain employs TRBV7-8 and TRBJ2-5; TRBD2 matches at 8 bases. The CDR3 spans 20 residues. Germline V gene sequence: CDR1 SGHVS, CDR2 FQNEAQ. Germline trimming cut 5 bases from V and 0 bases from J; bases unmatched to any gene: 20. The CDR3 DNA reads TGTGCCAGCAGCCATACTAGCACGAGCGGGGGTTGGGGGTACCAAGAGACCCAGTACTTC. Its protein product is CASSHTSTSGGWGYQETQYF.

This clonotype showed up many times. This chain connects TRBV7-8 to TRBJ1-1, with D uncertain. From germline, CDR1 is SGHVS and CDR2 FQNEAQ. V gave up 5 bases and J gave up 7 bases, with 11 bases separating them. This CDR3 has 12 residues. Written as DNA, the CDR3 is TGTGCCAGCAGCCCCGGGGTGGATGAAGCTTTCTTT. The encoded protein is CASSPGVDEAFF.

This clonotype showed up just a few times. The chain employs TRBV6-8 and TRBJ1-1, with 7 bases matching TRBD1. V shed 6 bases and J 0 bases; nucleotides not matched to a gene: 10. The CDR3 contains 16 residues. Per the germline V gene, CDR1 is MNHGY and CDR2 is SAAAGT. CDR3 in amino acids: CASSKGAGFLNTEAFF. As DNA, the CDR3 is TGTGCCAGCAGCAAGGGGGCAGGATTCCTGAACACTGAAGCTTTCTTT.

This clonotype has a single count. V is TRBV27 and J is TRBJ1-2; D unclear. There are 13 residues in the CDR3. From germline, CDR1 is MNHEY and CDR2 SMNVEV (reference sequence). Trimming removed 3 bases from V and 8 bases from J, with 13 bases in between. CDR3 coding DNA: TGTGCCAGCAGTTTTACGGGCTCCGGGGGCTACACCTTC. It is translated as CASSFTGSGGYTF.

In this sample, this clonotype turned up a few times. The V call is TRBV2, the J call TRBJ2-3, with D possibly matching TRBD2 (6 bases). Germline V gene sequence: CDR1 SNHLY, CDR2 FYNNEI. The CDR3 covers 16 residues. Trimming removed 5 bases from V and 6 bases from J, with 21 bases in between. Written as DNA, the CDR3 is TGTGCCAGCAGTCCCCGAGGGGCGGGGAACCATGATACGCAGTATTTT. Amino acids: CASSPRGAGNHDTQYF.

This clonotype appeared a few times. The rearrangement joins TRBV2 to TRBJ2-7, with a weak D call TRBD2 (6 bases). Germline CDR1 and CDR2: SNHLY and FYNNEI. The V and J ends lost 4 bases and 0 bases respectively, with 7 bases between them. The CDR3 runs 13 residues. CDR3 nucleotides: TGTGCCAGCAGTGGGGACTTCTCCTACGAGCAGTACTTC. Translated, it gives CASSGDFSYEQYF.